This T cell receptor (beta chain) is from a study of T cells after yellow fever vaccination. Generation of TCR cDNA used 5'RACE template switching (which added a universal primer site and UMIs). MiXCR, run by TCRdb on the 5' RACE reads, gives a single entry per CDR3 protein. The table lists around 140,000 distinct CDR3 sequences, roughly 8% of them singletons, with less than 0.95% in the top ten. Germline V gene sequence: CDR1 SGHNT, CDR2 YYREEE (reference sequence). V shed 1 base and J shed 6 bases, with 11 bases lying between them. The CDR3 is 13 amino acids. This material consisted of CD4+ T cells sorted from PBMCs, taken 5 days after the yellow fever booster vaccination. This sequence originates from a young man who received the YFV17D yellow fever vaccine. V is TRBV5-4 and J is TRBJ2-7; D is possibly TRBD2 (6 bases). The CDR3 loop reads CASSLTAGIEQYF. CDR3 DNA: TGTGCCAGCAGCTTGACGGCGGGAATCGAGCAGTACTTC.